The rows below give T cell receptor beta chains drawn from one sample of a study of T cell repertoires in aging, cancer and after chemotherapy. Via MiXCR, TCRdb re-called the multiplex PCR reads, giving one row per CDR3 protein. This table has thousands of distinct CDR3 sequences, about 29% appearing once. Sequencing was done on a sample of blood. These receptors all come from a human donor in good health. Each CDR3 is given without its conserved first and last residue. Fields, in order: J gene, clone size, V gene, CDR3 protein. A row's size may be missing; if present it is once, few, many or a size class.

TRBJ1-2 | NA | TRBV19 | ASSSRQINSYGYT
TRBJ1-5 | few | TRBV5-5 | ASSLVVGNQPQH
TRBJ1-1 | NA | TRBV6-5 | ASSYSSWGMNTEAF
TRBJ2-7 | few | TRBV10-3 | AISRDRETYEQY
TRBJ2-7 | NA | TRBV6-5 | ASSLQGGEQY
TRBJ1-5 | NA | TRBV10-3 | ASSSGQGDQPQH
TRBJ1-1 | NA | TRBV13 | ASSSGNTEAF
TRBJ1-2 | few | TRBV6-2/TRBV6-3 | ASSQGQINYGYT
TRBJ1-4 | few | TRBV19 | ASSIQMANEKLF
TRBJ2-6 | NA | TRBV4-3 | ASSQDHGPFSGANVLT
TRBJ2-5 | NA | TRBV6-5 | ASSYSWARLQTQY
TRBJ2-7 | few | TRBV12-3/TRBV12-4 | ASSGLGYEQY
TRBJ2-1 | medium-sized | TRBV13 | ASSLGGRRTSGNNEQF
TRBJ1-1 | NA | TRBV6-5 | ASSWTGSGTEAF
TRBJ2-3 | NA | TRBV24-1 | ATGGFAADTQY
TRBJ1-1 | NA | TRBV12-3/TRBV12-4 | ASNPSLGRGSYTEAF
TRBJ1-5 | NA | TRBV12-3/TRBV12-4 | ASSLKGLNQPQH
TRBJ2-7 | few | TRBV19 | ASSPQGQGTYEQY
TRBJ2-3 | few | TRBV19 | ASRPGGQRDTQY
TRBJ2-2 | NA | TRBV5-5 | ASSLDIPGSGELF
TRBJ2-1 | NA | TRBV27 | ASSPGGAWEQF
TRBJ2-1 | NA | TRBV4-3 | ASGQDRGGRSYNEQF
TRBJ1-5 | few | TRBV19 | ASSVQRTQPQH
TRBJ1-3 | NA | TRBV19 | ATSRTATLSGNTIY
TRBJ2-1 | few | TRBV30 | AWDRGVSYNEQF
TRBJ1-2 | medium-sized | TRBV11-1 | ASSRTVGEGYT
TRBJ2-5 | few | TRBV6-5 | ASKQEHDSQETQY
TRBJ2-1 | once | TRBV7-2 | ASSWVSEQF
TRBJ2-3 | few | TRBV6-5 | ASRSGGSTDTQY
TRBJ1-5 | few | TRBV15 | ATSRDQQSFH
TRBJ1-1 | NA | TRBV19 | ASSPRDRRKLDSTEAF
TRBJ2-3 | medium-sized | TRBV30 | AWNQKRGTDTQY
TRBJ1-6 | few | TRBV6-5 | ASRGGTYNSPLH
TRBJ2-6 | few | TRBV6-1 | ASTPIPGTLTGANVLT
TRBJ1-1 | NA | TRBV30 | ASKGFAEAF
TRBJ2-7 | medium-sized | TRBV30 | AWSVLPREGFYEQY
TRBJ2-7 | NA | TRBV5-6 | ASSRSGTGRYEQY
TRBJ2-5 | medium-sized | TRBV29-1 | SVGQGGQETQY
TRBJ2-3 | NA | TRBV18 | ASSADRGYADTQY
TRBJ2-3 | few | TRBV6-1 | ASSYSPAGKGGWTQY
TRBJ2-3 | few | TRBV7-2 | ASSYQKNPTDTQY
TRBJ2-7 | NA | TRBV6-5 | ASRDRDEQY
TRBJ1-6 | few | TRBV12-3/TRBV12-4 | ASSLSGGSPLH
TRBJ2-7 | medium-sized | TRBV19 | ASRGGDEQY
TRBJ2-5 | few | TRBV6-6 | ASSYSVTGETQY
TRBJ2-5 | NA | TRBV20-1 | SAFGLLQETQY